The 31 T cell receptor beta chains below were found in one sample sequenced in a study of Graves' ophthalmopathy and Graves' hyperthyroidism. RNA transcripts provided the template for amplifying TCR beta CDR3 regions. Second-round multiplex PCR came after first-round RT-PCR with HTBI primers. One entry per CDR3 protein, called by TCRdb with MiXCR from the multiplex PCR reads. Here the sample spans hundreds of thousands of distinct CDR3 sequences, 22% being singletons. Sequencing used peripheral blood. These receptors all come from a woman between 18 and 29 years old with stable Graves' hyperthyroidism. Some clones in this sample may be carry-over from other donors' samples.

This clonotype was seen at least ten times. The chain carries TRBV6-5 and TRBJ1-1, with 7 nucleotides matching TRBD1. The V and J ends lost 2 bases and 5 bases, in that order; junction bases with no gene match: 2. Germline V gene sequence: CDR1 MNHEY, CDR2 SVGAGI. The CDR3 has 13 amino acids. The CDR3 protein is CASSYTGETEAFF. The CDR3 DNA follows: TGTGCCAGCAGTTACACAGGGGAAACTGAAGCTTTCTTT.

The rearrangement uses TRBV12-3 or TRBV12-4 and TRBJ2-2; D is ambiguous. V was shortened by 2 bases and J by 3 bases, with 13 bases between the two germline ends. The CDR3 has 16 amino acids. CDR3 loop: CASSLFPQRDTGELFF. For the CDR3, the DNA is TGTGCCAGCAGTTTATTCCCACAGAGAGACACCGGGGAGCTGTTTTTT.

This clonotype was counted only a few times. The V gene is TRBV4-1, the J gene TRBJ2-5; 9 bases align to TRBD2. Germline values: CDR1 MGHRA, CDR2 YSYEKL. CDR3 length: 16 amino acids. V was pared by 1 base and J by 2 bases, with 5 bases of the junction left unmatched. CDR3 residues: CASSQGASGVQETQYF. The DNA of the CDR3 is TGCGCCAGCAGCCAAGGTGCTAGCGGGGTGCAAGAGACCCAGTACTTC.

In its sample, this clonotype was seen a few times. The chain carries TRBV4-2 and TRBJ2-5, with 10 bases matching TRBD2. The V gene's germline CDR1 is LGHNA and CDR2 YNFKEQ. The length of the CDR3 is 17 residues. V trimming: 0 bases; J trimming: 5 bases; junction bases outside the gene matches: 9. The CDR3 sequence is CASSQDRSGGAGETQYF. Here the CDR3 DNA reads TGTGCCAGCAGCCAAGATAGGAGCGGGGGGGCCGGGGAGACCCAGTACTTC.

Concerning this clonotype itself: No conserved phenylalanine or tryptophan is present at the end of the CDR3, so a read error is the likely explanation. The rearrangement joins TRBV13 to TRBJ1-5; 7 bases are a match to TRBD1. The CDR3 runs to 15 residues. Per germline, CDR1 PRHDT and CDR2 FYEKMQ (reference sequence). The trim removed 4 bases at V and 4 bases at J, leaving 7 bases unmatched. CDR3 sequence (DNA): TGTGCCAGCAGCTCCCGGGACAGCCGAAATCAGCCCCAGCATTTA. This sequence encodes CASSSRDSRNQPQHL.

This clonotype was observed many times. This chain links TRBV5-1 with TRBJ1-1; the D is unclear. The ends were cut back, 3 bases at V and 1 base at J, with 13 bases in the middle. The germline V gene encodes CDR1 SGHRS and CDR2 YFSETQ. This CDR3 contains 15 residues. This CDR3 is CASSSEWGGNTEAFF. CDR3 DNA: TGCGCCAGCAGCTCCGAGTGGGGTGGGAACACTGAAGCTTTCTTT.

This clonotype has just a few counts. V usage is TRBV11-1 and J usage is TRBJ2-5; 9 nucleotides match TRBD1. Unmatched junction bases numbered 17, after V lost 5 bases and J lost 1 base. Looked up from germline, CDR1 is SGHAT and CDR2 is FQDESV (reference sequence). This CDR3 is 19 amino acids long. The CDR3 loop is CASSLPRDRASTSQETQYF. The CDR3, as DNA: TGTGCCAGCAGCCTCCCCCGGGACAGGGCAAGTACTAGCCAAGAGACCCAGTACTTC.

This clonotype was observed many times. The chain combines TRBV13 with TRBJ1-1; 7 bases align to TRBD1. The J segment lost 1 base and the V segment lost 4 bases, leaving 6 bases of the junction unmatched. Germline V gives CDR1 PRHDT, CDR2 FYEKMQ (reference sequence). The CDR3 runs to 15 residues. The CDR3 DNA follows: TGTGCCAGCAGCTCGACCGACAGGGCGAACACTGAAGCTTTCTTT. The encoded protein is CASSSTDRANTEAFF.

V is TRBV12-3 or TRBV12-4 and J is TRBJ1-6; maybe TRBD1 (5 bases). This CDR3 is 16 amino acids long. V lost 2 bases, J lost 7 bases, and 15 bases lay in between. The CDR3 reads CASSLIGREDNSPLHF. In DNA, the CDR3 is TGTGCCAGCAGTTTAATCGGCAGGGAAGACAATTCACCCCTCCACTTT.

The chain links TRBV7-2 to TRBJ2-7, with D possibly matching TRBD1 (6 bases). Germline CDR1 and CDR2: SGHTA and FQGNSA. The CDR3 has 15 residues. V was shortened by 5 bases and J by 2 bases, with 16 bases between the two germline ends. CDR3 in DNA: TGTGCCAGCAGCAACGCTCCAGGGGTGGCCTACGAGCAGTACTTC. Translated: CASSNAPGVAYEQYF.

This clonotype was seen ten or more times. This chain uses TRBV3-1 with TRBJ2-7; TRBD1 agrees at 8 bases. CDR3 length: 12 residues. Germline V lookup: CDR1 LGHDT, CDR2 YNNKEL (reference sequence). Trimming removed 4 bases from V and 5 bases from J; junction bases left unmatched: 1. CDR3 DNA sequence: TGTGCCAGCAGCCGGACAGGGAACGAGCAGTACTTC. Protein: CASSRTGNEQYF.

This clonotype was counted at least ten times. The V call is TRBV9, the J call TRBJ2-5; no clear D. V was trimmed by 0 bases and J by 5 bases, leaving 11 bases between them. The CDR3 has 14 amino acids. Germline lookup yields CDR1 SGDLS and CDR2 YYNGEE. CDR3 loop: CASSVVGRSETQYF. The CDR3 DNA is TGTGCCAGCAGCGTAGTCGGGCGTTCGGAGACCCAGTACTTC.

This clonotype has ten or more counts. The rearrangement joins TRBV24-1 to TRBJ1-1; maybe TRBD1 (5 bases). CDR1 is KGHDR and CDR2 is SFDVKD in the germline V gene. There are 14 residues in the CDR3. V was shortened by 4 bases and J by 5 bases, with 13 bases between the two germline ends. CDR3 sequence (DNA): TGTGCCACCAGTGAGCCGGGGGAGTGGACTGAAGCTTTCTTT. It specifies CATSEPGEWTEAFF.

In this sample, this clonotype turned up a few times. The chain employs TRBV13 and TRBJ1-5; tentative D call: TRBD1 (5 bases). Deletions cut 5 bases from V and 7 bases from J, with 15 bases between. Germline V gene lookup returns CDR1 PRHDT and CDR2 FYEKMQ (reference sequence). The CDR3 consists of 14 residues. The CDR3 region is CASSPGGEGQPQHF. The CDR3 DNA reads TGTGCCAGCAGCCCCGGGGGGGAAGGACAGCCCCAGCATTTT.

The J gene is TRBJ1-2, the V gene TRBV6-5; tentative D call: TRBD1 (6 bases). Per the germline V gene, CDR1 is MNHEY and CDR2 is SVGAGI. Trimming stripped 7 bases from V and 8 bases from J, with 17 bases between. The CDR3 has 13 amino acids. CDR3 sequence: CASIWQGTWGYTF. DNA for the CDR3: TGTGCCAGCATTTGGCAGGGGACGTGGGGCTACACCTTC.

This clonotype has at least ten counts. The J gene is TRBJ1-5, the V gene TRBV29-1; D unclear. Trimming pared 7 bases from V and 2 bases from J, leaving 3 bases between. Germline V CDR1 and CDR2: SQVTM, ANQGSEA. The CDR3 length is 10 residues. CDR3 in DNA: TGCAGCGGTCGCAATCAGCCCCAGCATTTT. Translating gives CSGRNQPQHF.

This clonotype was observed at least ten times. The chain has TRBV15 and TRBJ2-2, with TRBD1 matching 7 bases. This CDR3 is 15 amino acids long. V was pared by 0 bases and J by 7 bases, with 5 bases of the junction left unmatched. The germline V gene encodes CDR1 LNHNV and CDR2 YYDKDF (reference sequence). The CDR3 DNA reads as TGTGCCACCAGCAGAGATCAGGGGGTGAGCGGGGAGCTGTTTTTT. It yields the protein CATSRDQGVSGELFF.

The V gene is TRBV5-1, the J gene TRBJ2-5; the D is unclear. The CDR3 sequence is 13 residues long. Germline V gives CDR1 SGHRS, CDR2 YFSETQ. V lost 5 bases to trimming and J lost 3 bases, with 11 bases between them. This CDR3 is CASRSAFKETQYF. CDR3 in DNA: TGCGCCAGCAGGTCGGCATTTAAAGAGACCCAGTACTTC.

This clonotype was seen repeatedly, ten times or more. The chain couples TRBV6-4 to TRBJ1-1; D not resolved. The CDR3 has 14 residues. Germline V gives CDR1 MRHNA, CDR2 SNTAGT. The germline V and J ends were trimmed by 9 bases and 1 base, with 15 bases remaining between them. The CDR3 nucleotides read TGTGCCAGGACCCCGAAAGGCAAGAACACTGAAGCTTTCTTT. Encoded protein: CARTPKGKNTEAFF.

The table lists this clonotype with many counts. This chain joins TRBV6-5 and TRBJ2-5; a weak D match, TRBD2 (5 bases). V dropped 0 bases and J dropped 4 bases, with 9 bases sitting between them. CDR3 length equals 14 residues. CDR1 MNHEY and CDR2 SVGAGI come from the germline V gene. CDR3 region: CASSYSRVGETQYF. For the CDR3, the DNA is TGTGCCAGCAGTTACTCGAGGGTCGGAGAGACCCAGTACTTC.

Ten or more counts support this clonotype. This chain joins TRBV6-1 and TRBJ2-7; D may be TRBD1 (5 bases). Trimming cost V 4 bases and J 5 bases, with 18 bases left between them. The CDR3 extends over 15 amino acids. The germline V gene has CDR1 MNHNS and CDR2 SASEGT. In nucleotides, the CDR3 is TGTGCCAGCAGTGGAGCTGGGGCAGGGAAGGACGAGCAGTACTTC. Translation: CASSGAGAGKDEQYF.

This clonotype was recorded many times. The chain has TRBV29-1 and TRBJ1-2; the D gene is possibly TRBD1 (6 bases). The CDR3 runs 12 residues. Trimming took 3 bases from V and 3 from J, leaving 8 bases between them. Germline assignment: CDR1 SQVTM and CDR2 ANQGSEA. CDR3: CSVDKGDYGYTF. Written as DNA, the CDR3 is TGCAGCGTTGATAAGGGGGACTATGGCTACACCTTC.

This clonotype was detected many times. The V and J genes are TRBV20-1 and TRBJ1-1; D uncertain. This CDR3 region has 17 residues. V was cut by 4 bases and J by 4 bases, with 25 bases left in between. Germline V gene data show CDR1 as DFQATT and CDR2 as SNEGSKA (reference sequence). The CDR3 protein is CSATLLLRDSWSTEAFF. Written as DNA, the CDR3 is TGCAGTGCTACATTACTCCTGAGGGATTCCTGGAGCACTGAAGCTTTCTTT.

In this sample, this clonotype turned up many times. The DNA of the CDR3 is TGTGCCAGCAGTTACGGGACAGATAACTACGAGCAGTACTTC. It is translated as CASSYGTDNYEQYF. The chain has TRBV6-5 and TRBJ2-7; 7 bases are shared with TRBD1. CDR1 and CDR2 from the germline V gene are MNHEY and SVGAGI. CDR3 length equals 14 residues. V was pared by 2 bases and J by 3 bases, with 4 bases of the junction left unmatched.

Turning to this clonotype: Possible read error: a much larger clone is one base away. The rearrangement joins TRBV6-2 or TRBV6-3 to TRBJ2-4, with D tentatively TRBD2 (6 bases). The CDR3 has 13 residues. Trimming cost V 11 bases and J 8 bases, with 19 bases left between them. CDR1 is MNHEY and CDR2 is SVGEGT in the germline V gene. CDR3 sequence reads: CACGSGLVDIQYF. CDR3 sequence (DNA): TGTGCCTGCGGGTCGGGACTGGTGGACATTCAGTACTTC.

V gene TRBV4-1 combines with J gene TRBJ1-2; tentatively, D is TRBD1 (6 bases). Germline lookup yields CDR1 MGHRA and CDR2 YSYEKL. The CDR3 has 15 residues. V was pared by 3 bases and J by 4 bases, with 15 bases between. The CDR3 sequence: CASSQALDSPYGYTF. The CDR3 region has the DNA TGCGCCAGCAGCCAGGCTTTGGACAGCCCCTATGGCTACACCTTC.

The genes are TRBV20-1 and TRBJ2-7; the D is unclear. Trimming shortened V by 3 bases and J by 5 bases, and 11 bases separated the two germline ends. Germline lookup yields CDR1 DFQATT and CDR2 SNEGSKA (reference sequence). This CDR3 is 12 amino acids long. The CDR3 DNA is TGCAGTGCTAGCTCTCGGAAGGACGAGCAGTACTTC. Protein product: CSASSRKDEQYF.

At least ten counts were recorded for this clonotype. The CDR3: CASSLTGRYQPQHF. The DNA of the CDR3 is TGTGCCAGCAGCTTGACAGGGAGGTATCAGCCCCAGCATTTT. V gene TRBV7-2 combines with J gene TRBJ1-5; 7 nucleotides match TRBD1. The J segment lost 5 bases and the V segment lost 3 bases, leaving 4 bases of the junction unmatched. In germline, CDR1 is SGHTA, CDR2 FQGNSA. The CDR3 extends over 14 amino acids.

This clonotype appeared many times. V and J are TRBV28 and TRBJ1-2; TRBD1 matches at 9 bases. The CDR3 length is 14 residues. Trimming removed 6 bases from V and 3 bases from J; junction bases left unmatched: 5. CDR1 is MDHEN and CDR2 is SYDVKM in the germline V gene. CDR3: CASSLQGADYGYTF. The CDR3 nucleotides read TGTGCCAGCAGCCTACAGGGGGCAGACTATGGCTACACCTTC.

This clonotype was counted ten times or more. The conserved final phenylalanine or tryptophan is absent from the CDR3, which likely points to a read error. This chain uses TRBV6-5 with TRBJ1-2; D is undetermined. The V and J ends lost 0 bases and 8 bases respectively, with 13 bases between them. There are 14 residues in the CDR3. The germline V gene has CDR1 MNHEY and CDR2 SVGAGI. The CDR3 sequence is CASSYSGREYGYTL. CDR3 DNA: TGTGCCAGCAGTTACTCAGGCCGGGAATACGGCTACACCCTC.

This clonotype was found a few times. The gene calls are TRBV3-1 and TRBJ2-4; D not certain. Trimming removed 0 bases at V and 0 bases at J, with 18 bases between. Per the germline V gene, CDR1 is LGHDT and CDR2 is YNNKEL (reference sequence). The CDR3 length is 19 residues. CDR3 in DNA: TGTGCCAGCAGCCAAGATTTATTGGGAATCCAGATAGCCAAAAACATTCAGTACTTC. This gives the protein CASSQDLLGIQIAKNIQYF. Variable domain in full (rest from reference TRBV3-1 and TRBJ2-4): DTAVSQTPKYLVTQMGNDKSIKCEQNLGHDTMYWYKQDSKKFLKIMFSYNNKELIINETVPNRFSPKSPDKAHLNLHINSLELGDSAVYFCASSQDLLGIQIAKNIQYFGAGTRLSVL.